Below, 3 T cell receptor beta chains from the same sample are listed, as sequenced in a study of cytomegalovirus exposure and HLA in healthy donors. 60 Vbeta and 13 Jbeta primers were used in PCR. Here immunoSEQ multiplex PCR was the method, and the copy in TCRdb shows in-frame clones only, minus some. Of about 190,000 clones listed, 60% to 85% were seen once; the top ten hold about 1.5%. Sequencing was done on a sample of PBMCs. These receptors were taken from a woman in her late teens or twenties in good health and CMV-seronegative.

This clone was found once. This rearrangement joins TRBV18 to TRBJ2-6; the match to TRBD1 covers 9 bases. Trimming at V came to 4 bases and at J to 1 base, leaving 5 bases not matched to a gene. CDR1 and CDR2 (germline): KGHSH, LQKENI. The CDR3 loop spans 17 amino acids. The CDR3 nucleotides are TGTGCCAGCTCACAGGGGGACAGGGCTTCTGGGGCCAACGTCCTGACTTTC. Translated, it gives CASSQGDRASGANVLTF.

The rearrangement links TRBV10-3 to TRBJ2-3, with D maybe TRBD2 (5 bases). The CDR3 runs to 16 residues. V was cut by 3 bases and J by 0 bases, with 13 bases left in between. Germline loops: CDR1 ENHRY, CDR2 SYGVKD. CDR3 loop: CAISEVGGASTDTQYF. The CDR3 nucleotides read TGTGCCATCAGTGAAGTTGGAGGAGCTAGCACAGATACGCAGTATTTT.

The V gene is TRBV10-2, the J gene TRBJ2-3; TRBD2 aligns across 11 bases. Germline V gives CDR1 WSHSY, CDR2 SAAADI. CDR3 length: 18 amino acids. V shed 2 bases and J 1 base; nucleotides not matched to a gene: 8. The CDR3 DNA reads TGCGCCAGCAGTGAGGCGACGGCGGGACTAGCGGGCACAGATACGCAGTATTTT. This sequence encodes CASSEATAGLAGTDTQYF.